These 21 T cell receptor beta chains came from one sample sequenced in a study of beta chain features in type 1 diabetes. The entirety of the isolated RNA underwent reverse transcription, so expressed TCRB transcripts were sequenced. Libraries were prepared by immunoSEQ multiplex PCR; TCRdb keeps only in-frame clonotypes and omits some of them. The table includes more than 140,000 clones, roughly 9.7% detected once. The material sequenced was central memory CD4+ T cells from blood. The receptors were sampled from a woman aged 40-49 years in good health.

This clone was detected only a few times. The genes are TRBV5-8 and TRBJ2-7; 8 positions match TRBD2. Germline values: CDR1 SGHTS, CDR2 YDEGEE. The CDR3 has 13 amino acids. J lost 7 bases, V lost 0 bases, and 3 bases had no gene match. The CDR3 loop is CASSLVTGGEQYF. The CDR3, as DNA: TGTGCCAGCAGCTTGGTAACGGGAGGGGAGCAGTACTTC.

V and J are TRBV7-7 and TRBJ2-7; D remains ambiguous. Germline V CDR1 and CDR2: SSHAT, FNYEAQ (reference sequence). V shed 6 bases and J shed 6 bases, with 18 bases lying between them. There are 14 residues in the CDR3. Here the CDR3 reads CASSSSTVATEQYF. In nucleotides, the CDR3 is TGTGCCAGCAGTTCCTCCACCGTGGCCACCGAGCAGTACTTC.

The V gene is TRBV7-8, the J gene TRBJ1-5, with D possibly matching TRBD1 (6 bases). The CDR3 spans 13 residues. The germline V gene has CDR1 SGHVS and CDR2 FQNEAQ. The V and J ends lost 9 bases and 7 bases respectively, with 16 bases between them. The CDR3 here is CASQRGGGQPQHF. The CDR3 nucleotides read TGTGCCAGTCAGAGGGGGGGCGGGCAGCCCCAGCATTTT. Together with reference TRBV7-8 and TRBJ1-5, the CDR3 gives the full variable domain: GAGVSQSPRYKVAKRGQDVALRCDPISGHVSLFWYQQALGQGPEFLTYFQNEAQLDKSGLPSDRFFAERPEGSVSTLKIQRTQQEDSAVYLCASQRGGGQPQHFGDGTRLSIL.

The chain has TRBV5-1 and TRBJ2-1; unclear D gene. V was pared by 0 bases and J by 2 bases, with 9 bases between. In germline, CDR1 is SGHRS, CDR2 YFSETQ. The CDR3 is made up of 15 amino acids. CDR3 in DNA: TGCGCCAGCAGCTTGGACAGTGACGCCTACAATGAGCAGTTCTTC. It is translated as CASSLDSDAYNEQFF.

This clone came up a few times. The rearrangement links TRBV10-3 to TRBJ2-3; 9 bases agree with TRBD1. Losses at the gene ends were 6 bases for V and 0 bases for J; bases not matched to a gene: 4. Germline loops: CDR1 ENHRY, CDR2 SYGVKD. The CDR3 is 15 residues long. CDR3 residues: CAISRTGDSTDTQYF. For the CDR3, the DNA is TGTGCCATCAGCAGGACAGGGGATAGCACAGATACGCAGTATTTT.

The V and J genes are TRBV6-5 and TRBJ2-5; D perhaps matches TRBD2 (6 bases). The germline V gene has CDR1 MNHEY and CDR2 SVGAGI. Trimming cost V 0 bases and J 5 bases, with 13 bases left between them. The CDR3 has 15 amino acids. The CDR3 nucleotides read TGTGCCAGCAGTTACTCCGGCACTAGCTCGGAGACCCAGTACTTC. Its protein product is CASSYSGTSSETQYF.

This chain links TRBV9 with TRBJ1-2; perhaps TRBD1 as D (6 bases). This CDR3 region has 16 residues. Germline CDR1 SGDLS, CDR2 YYNGEE. Deletions cut 3 bases from V and 2 bases from J, with 17 bases between. CDR3 amino acids: CASSAQSRGPNYGYTF. CDR3 bases: TGTGCCAGCAGCGCCCAGTCCAGGGGACCAAACTATGGCTACACCTTC. Using reference TRBV9 and TRBJ1-2 for the parts outside the CDR3, the full variable domain is DSGVTQTPKHLITATGQRVTLRCSPRSGDLSVYWYQQSLDQGLQFLIQYYNGEERAKGNILERFSAQQFPDLHSELNLSSLELGDSALYFCASSAQSRGPNYGYTFGSGTRLTVV.

This clone was picked up a small number of times. CDR3 loop: CASSSTSGEGETQYF. The CDR3 nucleotides are TGCGCCAGCAGCTCGACTAGCGGCGAGGGAGAGACCCAGTACTTC. The chain is built from TRBV5-1 and TRBJ2-5; 9 positions agree with TRBD2. The CDR3 is made up of 15 amino acids. Germline V gives CDR1 SGHRS, CDR2 YFSETQ. V lost 3 bases and J lost 4; bases outside the gene matches: 7.

The chain is built from TRBV5-4 and TRBJ2-5; 7 bases line up with TRBD2. J gave up 7 bases and V 6 bases, and 12 bases lay outside the gene matches. Germline V gives CDR1 SGHNT, CDR2 YYREEE (reference sequence). CDR3 length equals 14 residues. The CDR3 DNA is TGTGCCAGCACCCTGAGGGAGGGGTTCGGGACCCAGTACTTC. This sequence encodes CASTLREGFGTQYF.

V usage is TRBV19 and J usage is TRBJ2-2; possibly TRBD1 for D (6 bases). The CDR3 is 15 amino acids. V gave up 9 bases and J gave up 7 bases, with 21 bases separating them. CDR1 and CDR2 from the germline V gene are LNHDA and SQIVND (reference sequence). Written as DNA, the CDR3 is TGTGCCAGCCGCCCCCAACAGGGTACGGGCGGGGAGCTGTTTTTT. This codes for CASRPQQGTGGELFF.

The V gene is TRBV29-1, the J gene TRBJ2-6; D gene unclear. The CDR3 is 12 residues long. Germline V CDR1 and CDR2: SQVTM, ANQGSEA. V lost 7 bases and J 4 bases, leaving 8 bases between the germline ends. The CDR3 DNA is TGCAGCGCCGAGACAGGGGCCAACGTCCTGACTTTC. It translates to CSAETGANVLTF.

There are a few counts of this clone. V gene TRBV11-2 combines with J gene TRBJ2-3; 10 bases line up with TRBD2. There are 16 residues in the CDR3. The junction had 3 bases not matched to a gene; V was cut back by 3 bases and J by 0 bases. Germline V lookup: CDR1 SGHAT, CDR2 FQNNGV. Here the CDR3 reads CASSLFSGGSTDTQYF. CDR3 sequence (DNA): TGTGCCAGCAGCTTGTTTAGCGGGGGGAGCACAGATACGCAGTATTTT. Full variable domain (missing parts from reference TRBV11-2 and TRBJ2-3): EAGVAQSPRYKIIEKRQSVAFWCNPISGHATLYWYQQILGQGPKLLIQFQNNGVVDDSQLPKDRFSAERLKGVDSTLKIQPAKLEDSAVYLCASSLFSGGSTDTQYFGPGTRLTVL.

This clone was seen only a few times. The chain links TRBV2 to TRBJ1-5, with D perhaps matching TRBD1 (5 bases). This CDR3 is 14 amino acids long. Trimming pared 7 bases from V and 0 bases from J, leaving 10 bases between. Germline V gene lookup returns CDR1 SNHLY and CDR2 FYNNEI. In nucleotides, the CDR3 is TGTGCCAGCACGGGGGTGGATAGCAATCAGCCCCAGCATTTT. Translating it yields CASTGVDSNQPQHF.

This clone turned up a few times. The rearrangement joins TRBV5-4 to TRBJ2-7; 10 bases align to TRBD1. After removal of 3 bases from V and 9 bases from J, the junction contained 12 bases not matched to a gene. The CDR3 runs to 15 residues. The germline gives CDR1 SGHNT, CDR2 YYREEE (reference sequence). The CDR3 region is CASSWGGTGDMGQYF. CDR3 DNA sequence: TGTGCCAGCAGCTGGGGCGGGACAGGGGATATGGGGCAGTACTTC.

The rearrangement uses TRBV11-2 and TRBJ1-2, with 8 bases fitting TRBD1. With 5 bases clipped from V and 5 bases from J, the junction kept 13 bases outside the gene matches. The V gene's germline CDR1 is SGHAT and CDR2 FQNNGV. This CDR3 contains 16 residues. CDR3 sequence reads: CASSPVGTGGEYGYTF. For the CDR3, the DNA is TGTGCCAGCAGCCCAGTGGGAACAGGGGGAGAGTATGGCTACACCTTC. Full variable domain (missing parts from reference TRBV11-2 and TRBJ1-2): EAGVAQSPRYKIIEKRQSVAFWCNPISGHATLYWYQQILGQGPKLLIQFQNNGVVDDSQLPKDRFSAERLKGVDSTLKIQPAKLEDSAVYLCASSPVGTGGEYGYTFGSGTRLTVV.

The sample holds a few counts of this clone. The V call is TRBV4-3, the J call TRBJ2-3, with TRBD2 matching 7 bases. There are 21 residues in the CDR3. The germline V gene has CDR1 LGHNA and CDR2 YSLEER. J lost 4 bases, V lost 0 bases, and 22 bases had no gene match. The CDR3 bases are TGCGCCAGCAGCCAAGATAGGATCCAGCGGGGCGAGTATGGGAGGGCAGATACGCAGTATTTT. It specifies CASSQDRIQRGEYGRADTQYF.

The chain joins TRBV7-2 to TRBJ1-6, with a weak D call TRBD1 (5 bases). CDR3 length equals 15 residues. From germline, CDR1 is SGHTA and CDR2 FQGNSA. Trimming pared 7 bases from V and 6 bases from J, leaving 16 bases between. The DNA for the CDR3 is TGTGCCAGCACTACTCAGGGTACTGGTAATTCACCCCTCCACTTT. This codes for CASTTQGTGNSPLHF. The full variable domain, its missing parts supplied by reference TRBV7-2 and TRBJ1-6, is GAGVSQSPSNKVTEKGKDVELRCDPISGHTALYWYRQSLGQGLEFLIYFQGNSAPDKSGLPSDRFSAERTGGSVSTLTIQRTQQEDSAVYLCASTTQGTGNSPLHFGNGTRLTVT.

In DNA, the CDR3 is TGTGCCAGCAGCTCCCCCGGGACAGGGAACGAGCAGTACTTC. Its protein product is CASSSPGTGNEQYF. This chain links TRBV5-4 with TRBJ2-5, with TRBD1 identical over 9 bases. The DNA matches TRBJ2-7 better at its end, which makes the J call doubtful. The CDR3 length is 14 residues. The germline gives CDR1 SGHNT, CDR2 YYREEE (reference sequence).

The chain uses TRBV2 and TRBJ2-2, with a tentative D call TRBD1 (6 bases). V was cut by 6 bases and J by 3 bases, with 11 bases left in between. Per germline, CDR1 SNHLY and CDR2 FYNNEI. This CDR3 is built from 14 residues. The CDR3 region has the DNA TGTGCCAGCAGGACCTGGACAGACACCGGGGAGCTGTTTTTT. It encodes CASRTWTDTGELFF. The full variable domain, in which reference TRBV2 and TRBJ2-2 provide the parts outside the CDR3, is EPEVTQTPSHQVTQMGQEVILRCVPISNHLYFYWYRQILGQKVEFLVSFYNNEISEKSEIFDDQFSVERPDGSNFTLKIRSTKLEDSAMYFCASRTWTDTGELFFGEGSRLTVL.

As DNA, the CDR3 is TGTGCCAGCAGCCGAGCGGGGGGGCCTTCCTACAATGAGCAGTTCTTC. It translates to CASSRAGGPSYNEQFF. V is TRBV7-2 and J is TRBJ2-1, with TRBD2 matching over 10 bases. Trimming removed 5 bases from V and 1 base from J; junction bases left unmatched: 5. CDR3 length: 16 residues. Germline V lookup: CDR1 SGHTA, CDR2 FQGNSA. The full variable domain, completed using reference TRBV7-2 and TRBJ2-1, is GAGVSQSPSNKVTEKGKDVELRCDPISGHTALYWYRQSLGQGLEFLIYFQGNSAPDKSGLPSDRFSAERTGGSVSTLTIQRTQQEDSAVYLCASSRAGGPSYNEQFFGPGTRLTVL.

This chain uses TRBV23-1 with TRBJ1-4, with TRBD1 matching 10 bases. TRBV23-1 is given ORF status, its function remaining uncertain. The CDR3 extends over 15 amino acids. V shed 8 bases, J shed 5 bases, and the junction held 8 bases outside the gene matches. Written as DNA, the CDR3 is TGCGCCAGCGGACCCCCGGACAGGGGGAATGAAAAACTGTTTTTT. Protein product: CASGPPDRGNEKLFF.